The clone carrying this TCR beta chain has only a few counts. The target antigen is unknown. The entry originates in a study of a mutant IDH1 vaccine in newly diagnosed glioma. Overall study: Patients previously underwent radiotherapy, temozolomide, or both, and most underwent both.

Study conclusions and caveats: There were vaccine-induced immune responses in about 93% of the patients. Pseudoprogression apparently tracked independently of changes in top peripheral T cell clonotypes.

CDR3 length: 17 amino acids. The V gene lost 1 base and the J gene lost 0 bases, with 11 bases spanning the gap. CDR1 and CDR2 (germline): SGDLS, YYNGEE. The data were produced by immunoSEQ multiplex PCR, yet TCRdb's version contains in-frame clones alone and is incomplete. The data contain 30,000 to 40,000 clones, roughly 90% of them singletons. Time point reported: baseline, week 1 (first vaccination visit). Treatment of the sample: pre-vaccination baseline after standard-of-care therapy. Astrocytomas found in donors were new, WHO grade 3 or 4, IDH1-mutant and ATRX-lost. The rearrangement joins TRBV9 to TRBJ2-6; D possibly uses TRBD1 or TRBD2 (6 bases each). The source was PBMCs, collected from a glioma patient treated with radiotherapy, temozolomide or both. The sequence was obtained from a man younger than 30 with glioma. This CDR3 is CASSVQRGASGANVLTF. CDR3 nucleotides: TGTGCCAGCAGCGTACAAAGGGGGGCCTCTGGGGCCAACGTCCTGACTTTC.